This entry features one TCR beta chain sequence. This entry belongs to a study of blood T cell repertoires in COVID-19. In the original analysis: It was from reference gene primer amplification that nucleated cell counts were estimated. The method was immunoSEQ multiplex PCR; TCRdb's version includes in-frame clones alone and lacks a portion of them. V and J calls and clone size are given by that table; D and trimming were obtained from the DNA. This table has approximately 230,000 clones, roughly 90% appearing once. CDR3 length equals 15 residues. The sample taken for sequencing was peripheral blood. This chain uses TRBV21-1 with TRBJ1-2; TRBD1, as called in the table, went unchecked against the DNA. TRBV21-1 is labeled a pseudogene. The origin of this receptor is a woman in her forties who had recovered from COVID-19. The CDR3 here is CASSNPGQGKRGYTF. The CDR3 DNA sequence: TGTGCCAGCAGCAATCCGGGACAGGGTAAACGCGGCTACACCTTC.